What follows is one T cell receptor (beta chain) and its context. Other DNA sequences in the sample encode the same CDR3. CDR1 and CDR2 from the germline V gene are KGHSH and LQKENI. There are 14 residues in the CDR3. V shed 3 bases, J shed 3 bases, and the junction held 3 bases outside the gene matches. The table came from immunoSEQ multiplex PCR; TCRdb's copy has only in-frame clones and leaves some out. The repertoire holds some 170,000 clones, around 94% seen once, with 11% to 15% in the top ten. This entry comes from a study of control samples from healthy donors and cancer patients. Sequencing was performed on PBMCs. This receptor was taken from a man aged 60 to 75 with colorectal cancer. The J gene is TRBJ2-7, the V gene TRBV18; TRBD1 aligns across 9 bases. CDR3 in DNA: TGTGCCAGCTCACCGCCGGGACAGGGCTACGAGCAGTACTTC. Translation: CASSPPGQGYEQYF.